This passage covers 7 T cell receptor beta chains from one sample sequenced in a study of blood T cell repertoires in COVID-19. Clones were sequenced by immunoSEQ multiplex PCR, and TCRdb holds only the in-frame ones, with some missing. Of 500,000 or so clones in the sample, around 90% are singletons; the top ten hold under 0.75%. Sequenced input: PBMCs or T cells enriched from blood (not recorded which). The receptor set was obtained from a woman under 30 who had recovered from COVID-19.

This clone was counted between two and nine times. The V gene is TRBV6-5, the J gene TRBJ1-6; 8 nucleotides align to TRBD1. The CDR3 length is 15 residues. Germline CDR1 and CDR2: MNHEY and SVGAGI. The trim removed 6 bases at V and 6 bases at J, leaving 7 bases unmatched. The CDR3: CASRRLTGANSPLHF. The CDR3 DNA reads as TGTGCCAGCAGACGATTGACAGGGGCTAATTCACCCCTCCACTTT.

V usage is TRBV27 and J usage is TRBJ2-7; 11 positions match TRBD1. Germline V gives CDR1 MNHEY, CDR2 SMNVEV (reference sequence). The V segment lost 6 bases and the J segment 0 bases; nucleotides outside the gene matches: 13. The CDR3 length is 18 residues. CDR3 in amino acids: CASRPGTGGSTSSYEQYF. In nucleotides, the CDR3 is TGTGCCAGCAGACCGGGGACAGGGGGATCTACGAGCTCCTACGAGCAGTACTTC.

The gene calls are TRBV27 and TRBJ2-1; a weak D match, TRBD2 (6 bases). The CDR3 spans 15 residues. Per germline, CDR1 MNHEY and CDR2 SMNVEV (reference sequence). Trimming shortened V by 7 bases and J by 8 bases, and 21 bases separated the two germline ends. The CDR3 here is CASKERWRGFDEQFF. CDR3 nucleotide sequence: TGTGCCAGCAAGGAAAGGTGGCGGGGATTCGATGAGCAGTTCTTC.

CDR3 loop: CASTPTRRTDTQYF. The CDR3, as DNA: TGTGCCAGTACCCCGACTAGAAGGACAGATACGCAGTATTTT. The chain carries TRBV19 and TRBJ2-3, with D maybe TRBD2 (6 bases). V was trimmed by 7 bases and J by 3 bases, leaving 14 bases between them. The CDR3 consists of 14 residues. Germline V gene lookup returns CDR1 LNHDA and CDR2 SQIVND (reference sequence).

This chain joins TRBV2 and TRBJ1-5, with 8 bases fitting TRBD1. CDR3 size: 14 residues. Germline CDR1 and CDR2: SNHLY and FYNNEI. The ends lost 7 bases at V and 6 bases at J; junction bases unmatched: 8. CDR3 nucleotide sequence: TGTGCCAGCACCGAACAGGGGGGCGGTCAGCCCCAGCATTTT. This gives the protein CASTEQGGGQPQHF.

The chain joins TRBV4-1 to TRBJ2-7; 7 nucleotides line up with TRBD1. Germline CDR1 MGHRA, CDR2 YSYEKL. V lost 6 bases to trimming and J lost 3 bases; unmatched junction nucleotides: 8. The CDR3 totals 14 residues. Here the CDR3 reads CASSYPGQNYEQYF. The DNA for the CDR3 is TGCGCCAGCAGTTATCCGGGACAGAACTACGAGCAGTACTTC.

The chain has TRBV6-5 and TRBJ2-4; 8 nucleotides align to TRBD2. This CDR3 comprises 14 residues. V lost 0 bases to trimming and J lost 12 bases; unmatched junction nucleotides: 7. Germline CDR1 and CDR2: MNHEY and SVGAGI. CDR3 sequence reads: CASSYSPAGAHQYF. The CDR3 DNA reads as TGTGCCAGCAGTTACTCTCCAGCGGGGGCCCATCAGTACTTC.